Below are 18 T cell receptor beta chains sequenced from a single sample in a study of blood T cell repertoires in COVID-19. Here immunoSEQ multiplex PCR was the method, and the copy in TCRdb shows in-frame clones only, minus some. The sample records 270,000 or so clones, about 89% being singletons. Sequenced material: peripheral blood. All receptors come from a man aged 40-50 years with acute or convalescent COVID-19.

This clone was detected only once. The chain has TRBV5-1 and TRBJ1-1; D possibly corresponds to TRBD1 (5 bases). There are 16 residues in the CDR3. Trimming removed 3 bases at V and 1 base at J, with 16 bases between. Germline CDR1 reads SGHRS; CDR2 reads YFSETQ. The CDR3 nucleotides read TGCGCCAGCAGCTCCGTGAGCGGGACCGGGAACACTGAAGCTTTCTTT. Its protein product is CASSSVSGTGNTEAFF. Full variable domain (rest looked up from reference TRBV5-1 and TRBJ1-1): KAGVTQTPRYLIKTRGQQVTLSCSPISGHRSVSWYQQTPGQGLQFLFEYFSETQRNKGNFPGRFSGRQFSNSRSEMNVSTLELGDSALYLCASSSVSGTGNTEAFFGQGTRLTVV.

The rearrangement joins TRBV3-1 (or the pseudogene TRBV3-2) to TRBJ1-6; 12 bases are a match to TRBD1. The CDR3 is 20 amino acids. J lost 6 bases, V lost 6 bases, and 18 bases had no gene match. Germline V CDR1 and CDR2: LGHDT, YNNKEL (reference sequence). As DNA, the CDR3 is TGTGCCAGCAGGGGATTGGGAGGGACAGGGGGCCAGTGGGTTAATTCACCCCTCCACTTT. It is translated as CASRGLGGTGGQWVNSPLHF.

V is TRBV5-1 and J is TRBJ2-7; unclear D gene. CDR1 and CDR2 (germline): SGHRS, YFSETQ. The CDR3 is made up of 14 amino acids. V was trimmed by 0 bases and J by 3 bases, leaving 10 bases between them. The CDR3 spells CASSLVGQDYEQYF. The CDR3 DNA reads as TGCGCCAGCAGCTTGGTTGGTCAGGACTACGAGCAGTACTTC.

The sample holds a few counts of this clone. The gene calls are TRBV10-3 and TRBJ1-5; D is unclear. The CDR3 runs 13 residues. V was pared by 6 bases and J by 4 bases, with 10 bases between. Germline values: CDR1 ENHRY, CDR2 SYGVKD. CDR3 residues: CAIRTELNQPQHF. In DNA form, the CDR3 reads TGTGCCATCAGGACTGAACTAAATCAGCCCCAGCATTTT.

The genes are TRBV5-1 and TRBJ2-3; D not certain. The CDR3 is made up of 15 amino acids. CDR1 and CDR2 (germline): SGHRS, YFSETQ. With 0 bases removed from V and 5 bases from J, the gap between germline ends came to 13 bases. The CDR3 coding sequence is TGCGCCAGCAGCTTGGCGTCTACCTCCGGAGATACGCAGTATTTT. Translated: CASSLASTSGDTQYF. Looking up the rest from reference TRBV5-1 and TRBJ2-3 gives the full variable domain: KAGVTQTPRYLIKTRGQQVTLSCSPISGHRSVSWYQQTPGQGLQFLFEYFSETQRNKGNFPGRFSGRQFSNSRSEMNVSTLELGDSALYLCASSLASTSGDTQYFGPGTRLTVL.

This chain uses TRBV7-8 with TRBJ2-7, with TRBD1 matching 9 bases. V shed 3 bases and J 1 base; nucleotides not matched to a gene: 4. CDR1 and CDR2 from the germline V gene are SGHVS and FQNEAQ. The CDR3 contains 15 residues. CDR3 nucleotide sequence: TGTGCCAGCAGCTTCTCCGGGACAGGGTCCTACGAGCAGTACTTC. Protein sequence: CASSFSGTGSYEQYF.

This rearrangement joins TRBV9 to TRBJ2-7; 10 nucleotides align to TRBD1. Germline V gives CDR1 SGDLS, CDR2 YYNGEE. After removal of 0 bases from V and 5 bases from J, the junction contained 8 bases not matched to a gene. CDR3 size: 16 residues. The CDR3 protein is CASSVARGDRGDEQYF. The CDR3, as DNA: TGTGCCAGCAGCGTAGCTAGGGGGGACAGGGGTGACGAGCAGTACTTC.

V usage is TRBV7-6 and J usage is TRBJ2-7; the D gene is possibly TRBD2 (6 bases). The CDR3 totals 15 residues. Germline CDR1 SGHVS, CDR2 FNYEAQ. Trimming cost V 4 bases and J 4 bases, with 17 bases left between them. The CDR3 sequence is CASSSGLGELYEQYF. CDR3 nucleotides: TGTGCCAGCAGCTCGGGACTGGGGGAGCTATACGAGCAGTACTTC.

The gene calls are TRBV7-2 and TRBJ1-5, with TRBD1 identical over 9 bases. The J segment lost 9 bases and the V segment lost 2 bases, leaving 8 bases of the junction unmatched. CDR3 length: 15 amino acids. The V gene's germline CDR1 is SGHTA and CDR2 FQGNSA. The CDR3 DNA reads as TGTGCCAGCAGCTTAATAGGGGACAGGGTAGGGCCCCAGCATTTT. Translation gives CASSLIGDRVGPQHF.

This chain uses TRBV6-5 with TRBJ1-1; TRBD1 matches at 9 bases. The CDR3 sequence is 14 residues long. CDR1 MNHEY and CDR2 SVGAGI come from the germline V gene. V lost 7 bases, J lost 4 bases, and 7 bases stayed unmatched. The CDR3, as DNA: TGTGCCAGCACCCTACAGGGGGCAGGCACTGAAGCTTTCTTT. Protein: CASTLQGAGTEAFF.

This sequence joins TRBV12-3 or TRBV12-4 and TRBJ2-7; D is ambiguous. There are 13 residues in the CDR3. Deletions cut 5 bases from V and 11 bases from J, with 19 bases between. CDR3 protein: CASSLSTPPRKYF. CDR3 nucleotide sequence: TGTGCCAGCAGTCTCTCGACACCTCCAAGGAAGTACTTC.

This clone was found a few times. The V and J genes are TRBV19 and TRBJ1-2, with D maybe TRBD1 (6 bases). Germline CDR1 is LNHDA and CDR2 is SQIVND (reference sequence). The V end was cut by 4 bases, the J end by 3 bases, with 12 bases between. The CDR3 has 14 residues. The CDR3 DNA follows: TGTGCCAGTAGTAGGGACACTGATGACTATGGCTACACCTTC. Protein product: CASSRDTDDYGYTF.

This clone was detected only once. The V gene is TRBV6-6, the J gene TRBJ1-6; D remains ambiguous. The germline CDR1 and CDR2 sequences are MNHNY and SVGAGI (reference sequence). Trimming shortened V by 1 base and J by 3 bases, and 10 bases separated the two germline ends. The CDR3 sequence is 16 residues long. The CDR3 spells CASSYYLDFYNSPLHF. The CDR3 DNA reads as TGTGCCAGCAGTTACTACCTCGACTTCTATAATTCACCCCTCCACTTT.

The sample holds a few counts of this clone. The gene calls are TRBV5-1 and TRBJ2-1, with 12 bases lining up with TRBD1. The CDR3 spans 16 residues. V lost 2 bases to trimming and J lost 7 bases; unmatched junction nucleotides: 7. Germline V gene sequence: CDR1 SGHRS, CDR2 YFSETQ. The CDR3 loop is CASSFSGTGGMNEQFF. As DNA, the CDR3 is TGCGCCAGCAGCTTTTCCGGGACAGGGGGCATGAATGAGCAGTTCTTC.

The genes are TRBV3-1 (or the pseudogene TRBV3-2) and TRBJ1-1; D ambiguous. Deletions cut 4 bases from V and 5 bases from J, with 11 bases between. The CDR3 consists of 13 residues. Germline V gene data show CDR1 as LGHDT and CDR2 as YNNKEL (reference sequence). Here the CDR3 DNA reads TGTGCCAGCAGCCTCCTCGGAGGAACTGAAGCTTTCTTT. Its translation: CASSLLGGTEAFF.

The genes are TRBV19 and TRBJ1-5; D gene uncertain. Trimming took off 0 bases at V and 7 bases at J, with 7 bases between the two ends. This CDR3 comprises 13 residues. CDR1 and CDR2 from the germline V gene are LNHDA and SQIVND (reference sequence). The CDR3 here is CASSIDTQQPQHF. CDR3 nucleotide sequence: TGTGCCAGTAGTATAGACACACAACAGCCCCAGCATTTT.

The CDR3 nucleotides read TGTGCCAGCAGCTTCTATCCCACCGGGGAGCTGTTTTTT. It specifies CASSFYPTGELFF. The rearrangement links TRBV7-8 to TRBJ2-2; D not resolved. The germline V and J ends were trimmed by 3 bases and 4 bases, with 6 bases remaining between them. Germline V gene data show CDR1 as SGHVS and CDR2 as FQNEAQ. The CDR3 is 13 residues long.

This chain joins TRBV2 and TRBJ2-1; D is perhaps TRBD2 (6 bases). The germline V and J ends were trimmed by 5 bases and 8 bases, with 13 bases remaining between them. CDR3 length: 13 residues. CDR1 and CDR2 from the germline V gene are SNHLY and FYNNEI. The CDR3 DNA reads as TGTGCCAGCAGTCGACCGCGGGGAGATGAGCAGTTCTTC. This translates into CASSRPRGDEQFF.